The 28 T cell receptor beta chains below all came from one sample that was sequenced in a study of blood T cells in healthy people across ages. It was with a sample-barcoded 5' primer and a J-beta primer mix that a second PCR of roughly 7 to 12 cycles was run. TCRdb analysed the 5' RACE reads with MiXCR anew, one entry per CDR3 protein. Of 750,000 to 950,000 distinct CDR3 sequences in the sample, under 35% are singletons; the top ten hold 10% to 13%. This sample was also put to use in a study of T cells of mothers and their children.

Input material: blood. These receptors were obtained from a woman in her thirties or forties in good health.

A few counts support this clonotype. A much larger clone lies a single base off, so this may be a read error. The chain uses TRBV6-1 and TRBJ2-7, with a weak D call TRBD1 (6 bases). The CDR3 covers 13 residues. Trimming shortened V by 8 bases and J by 3 bases, and 14 bases separated the two germline ends. CDR1 is MNHNS, CDR2 SASEGT, per germline. The DNA for the CDR3 is TGTGCCAGCGAGTCTACAGGGCGCTACGAGCAGTACTTC. It codes for CASESTGRYEQYF.

This clonotype appeared many times. The gene calls are TRBV12-3 or TRBV12-4 and TRBJ2-6; TRBD1 matches at 10 bases. V gave up 6 bases and J gave up 1 base; unmatched junction bases: 6. The CDR3 covers 17 residues. DNA for the CDR3: TGTGCCAGCAGCTCTCCGGGACAGGGGTCTGGGGCCAACGTCCTGACTTTC. Residues: CASSSPGQGSGANVLTF.

This clonotype was recorded only once. This may come from a read error, since a much larger clone is one base off. The chain recombines TRBV20-1 with TRBJ2-3; 7 nucleotides line up with TRBD2. CDR1 and CDR2 (germline): DFQATT, SNEGSKA (reference sequence). The CDR3 is 15 amino acids. CDR3 sequence: CSARDTETSTGTQYF. Written as DNA, the CDR3 is TGCAGTGCTAGAGATACCGAGACTAGCACAGGTACGCAGTATTTT.

This clonotype was detected ten times or more. The chain employs TRBV6-2 or TRBV6-3 and TRBJ2-5, with D perhaps TRBD2 (6 bases). The CDR3 runs to 14 residues. Trimming removed 4 bases at V and 5 bases at J, with 14 bases between. Germline values: CDR1 MNHEY, CDR2 SVGEGT. CDR3 nucleotides: TGTGCCAGCAGTTGGATGACTAGTAGGGAGACCCAGTACTTC. Amino acid sequence: CASSWMTSRETQYF.

This clonotype was counted once. The CDR3 spells CASSFPETDTQYF. As DNA, the CDR3 is TGTGCCAGCAGCTTTCCAGAGACAGATACGCAGTATTTT. The chain has TRBV7-9 and TRBJ2-3; D is ambiguous. The V and J ends lost 3 bases and 3 bases respectively, with 7 bases between them. Germline V gene data show CDR1 as SEHNR and CDR2 as FQNEAQ (reference sequence). The CDR3 covers 13 residues.

The CDR3 nucleotides are TGTGCCAGCAGCGTAGAGTCAGGTACTCTTGGCTACACCTTC. Amino acids: CASSVESGTLGYTF. The chain employs TRBV9 and TRBJ1-2; D is ambiguous. CDR1 is SGDLS, CDR2 YYNGEE, per germline. This CDR3 spans 14 amino acids. V lost 0 bases and J 7 bases, leaving 13 bases between the germline ends.

This clonotype has more than one count but fewer than ten. The chain has TRBV7-3 and TRBJ2-1; D is perhaps TRBD1 or TRBD2 (6 bases each). Germline V CDR1 and CDR2: SGHTA, FQGTGA. The CDR3 covers 22 residues. The V gene lost 2 bases and the J gene lost 6 bases, with 35 bases spanning the gap. CDR3 amino acids: CASSLLSGASRFHLERVNEQFF. The CDR3 nucleotides are TGTGCCAGCAGCTTATTATCGGGGGCTTCTAGATTTCACCTGGAGCGAGTCAATGAGCAGTTCTTC.

This chain joins TRBV15 and TRBJ2-4; D is perhaps TRBD1 (6 bases). The germline CDR1 and CDR2 sequences are LNHNV and YYDKDF (reference sequence). This CDR3 comprises 16 residues. Trimming took 4 bases from V and 2 from J, leaving 15 bases between them. The chain's CDR3 is CATSTIAQGSKNIQYF. The CDR3 region has the DNA TGTGCCACCAGCACCATCGCACAGGGATCCAAAAACATTCAGTACTTC. The full variable domain, in which reference TRBV15 and TRBJ2-4 provide the parts outside the CDR3, is DAMVIQNPRYQVTQFGKPVTLSCSQTLNHNVMYWYQQKSSQAPKLLFHYYDKDFNNEADTPDNFQSRRPNTSFCFLDIRSPGLGDTAMYLCATSTIAQGSKNIQYFGAGTRLSVL.

The rearrangement joins TRBV20-1 to TRBJ2-4; no firm D call. The J call may be wrong; the DNA end is better matched by TRBJ2-5. Germline V lookup: CDR1 DFQATT, CDR2 SNEGSKA (reference sequence). The CDR3 sequence is 13 residues long. In nucleotides, the CDR3 is TGCAGTGCTAGAGTTGCTGTACAAGAGACCCAGTACTTC. It translates to CSARVAVQETQYF.

This clonotype has ten or more counts. The chain joins TRBV3-1 to TRBJ1-4; 8 bases match TRBD1. V shed 4 bases and J 7 bases; nucleotides not matched to a gene: 8. Germline CDR1 is LGHDT and CDR2 is YNNKEL (reference sequence). The CDR3 sequence is 15 residues long. The DNA for the CDR3 is TGTGCCAGCAGCCCGACCGACAGGGGTAGTGAAAAACTGTTTTTT. It translates to CASSPTDRGSEKLFF.

This clonotype was seen at least ten times. The V gene is TRBV4-1, the J gene TRBJ2-5; D gene uncertain. Trimming took 1 base from V and 4 from J, leaving 13 bases between them. This CDR3 has 15 amino acids. The V gene's germline CDR1 is MGHRA and CDR2 YSYEKL. CDR3 nucleotides: TGCGCCAGCAGCCAAGTGGTGGGGTCGGGAGAGACCCAGTACTTC. Amino acids: CASSQVVGSGETQYF.

The chain combines TRBV3-1 with TRBJ2-1; no clear D gene. Germline V gives CDR1 LGHDT, CDR2 YNNKEL (reference sequence). The CDR3 length is 16 residues. V lost 1 base and J 0 bases, leaving 10 bases between the germline ends. The CDR3 reads CASSQGWRSSYNEQFF. The CDR3 coding sequence is TGTGCCAGCAGCCAAGGTTGGCGGAGCTCCTACAATGAGCAGTTCTTC.

This clonotype came up many times. The chain uses TRBV20-1 and TRBJ2-1; D might be TRBD1 or TRBD2, each matching 5 bases. The V gene lost 1 base and the J gene lost 1 base, with 11 bases spanning the gap. Germline V lookup: CDR1 DFQATT, CDR2 SNEGSKA (reference sequence). The CDR3 has 15 residues. The CDR3 loop reads CSARGSGQSYNEQFF. The CDR3 bases are TGCAGTGCTAGAGGTTCGGGGCAGTCCTACAATGAGCAGTTCTTC.

This clonotype was recorded a few times. The genes are TRBV25-1 and TRBJ2-1; possibly TRBD1 or TRBD2 for D (5 bases each). This CDR3 has 13 amino acids. From germline, CDR1 is MGHDK and CDR2 SYGVNS. V was pared by 5 bases and J by 2 bases, with 7 bases between. CDR3 nucleotide sequence: TGTGCCAGCAGTAGGGACGCCTACAATGAGCAGTTCTTC. Its protein product is CASSRDAYNEQFF. The full variable domain, with the rest looked up from reference TRBV25-1 and TRBJ2-1, is EADIYQTPRYLVIGTGKKITLECSQTMGHDKMYWYQQDPGMELHLIHYSYGVNSTEKGDLSSESTVSRIRTEHFPLTLESARPSHTSQYLCASSRDAYNEQFFGPGTRLTVL.

This clonotype appeared once. Sequence at one end of the junction differs from germline and may be a read error. This rearrangement joins TRBV9 to TRBJ2-7, with D possibly matching TRBD1 (6 bases). From germline, CDR1 is SGDLS and CDR2 YYNGEE. CDR3 length: 13 residues. The CDR3 loop reads CASSDLQGYEQDF. The DNA of the CDR3 is TGTGCCAGCAGCGATCTACAGGGCTACGAGCAGGACTTC.

This clonotype has only a few counts. This rearrangement joins TRBV3-1 to TRBJ1-2, with TRBD1 matching 9 bases. CDR3 length equals 15 residues. Germline loops: CDR1 LGHDT, CDR2 YNNKEL (reference sequence). The V segment lost 4 bases and the J segment 8 bases; nucleotides outside the gene matches: 11. DNA for the CDR3: TGTGCCAGCAGCCGAAATCCGGGACAGGGAATCGGCTACACCTTC. Protein sequence: CASSRNPGQGIGYTF.

The table lists this clonotype with a few counts. This may come from a read error, since a much larger clone is one base off. It is likely a read error, because the conserved phenylalanine at the end of the CDR3 is missing. V and J are TRBV28 and TRBJ2-5; 8 bases agree with TRBD1. The CDR3 extends over 14 amino acids. Germline values: CDR1 MDHEN, CDR2 SYDVKM. The trim removed 6 bases at V and 5 bases at J, leaving 8 bases unmatched. The CDR3 region is CASRIQGVRETQYL. For the CDR3, the DNA is TGTGCCAGCAGGATACAGGGGGTCCGGGAGACCCAGTACTTA.

The chain couples TRBV7-2 to TRBJ2-6; D unresolved. The germline CDR1 and CDR2 sequences are SGHTA and FQGNSA. Trimming stripped 1 base from V and 0 bases from J, with 4 bases between. The CDR3 sequence is 15 residues long. The CDR3 protein is CASSLEISGANVLTF. The CDR3 DNA reads as TGTGCCAGCAGCTTAGAGATCTCTGGGGCCAACGTCCTGACTTTC.

This clonotype was counted a single time. Being one base from a much bigger clone, this may be a read error. The chain carries TRBV5-5 and TRBJ2-7, with D tentatively TRBD2 (6 bases). CDR3 size: 15 residues. Trimming shortened V by 3 bases and J by 1 base, and 14 bases separated the two germline ends. Germline CDR1 reads SGHKS; CDR2 reads YYEKEE (reference sequence). DNA of the CDR3: TGTGCCAGCAGCTCGGACCAGGGAGGTTCCTACGAGCAGTACTTC. Translation: CASSSDQGGSYEQYF.

In nucleotides, the CDR3 is TGCAGTGCTCCGACGGGTCTAGCGGGGGGGGCGAGGAGCGGGGAGCTGTTTTTT. Protein: CSAPTGLAGGARSGELFF. This rearrangement joins TRBV20-1 to TRBJ2-2, with 12 positions matching TRBD2. CDR1 and CDR2 (germline): DFQATT, SNEGSKA (reference sequence). With 5 bases clipped from V and 7 bases from J, the junction kept 17 bases outside the gene matches. The CDR3 length is 18 residues.

This clonotype appeared a few times. The genes are TRBV27 and TRBJ1-1; D is perhaps TRBD1 (5 bases). This CDR3 spans 13 amino acids. The V end was cut by 4 bases, the J end by 6 bases, with 12 bases between. CDR1 is MNHEY and CDR2 is SMNVEV in the germline V gene (reference sequence). The CDR3 here is CASSSSGPSEAFF. Written as DNA, the CDR3 is TGTGCCAGCAGTTCCTCGGGACCATCTGAAGCTTTCTTT.

The CDR3 region has the DNA TGTGCCAGCAGCCGGACCCGGCCCCTAACTTCCTACGAGCAGTACTTC. Translation gives CASSRTRPLTSYEQYF. The chain couples TRBV14 to TRBJ2-7; D gene uncertain. Trimming removed 4 bases at V and 1 base at J, with 17 bases between. From germline, CDR1 is SGHDN and CDR2 FVKESK. The CDR3 loop spans 16 amino acids.

There are a few counts of this clonotype. The chain employs TRBV29-1 and TRBJ1-1, with 8 bases lining up with TRBD1. V was pared by 4 bases and J by 3 bases, with 7 bases of the junction left unmatched. CDR1 is SQVTM and CDR2 is ANQGSEA in the germline V gene. This CDR3 is built from 14 residues. The CDR3 bases are TGCAGCGTTGCGGACAGGGACGGGGACACTGAAGCTTTCTTT. The encoded protein is CSVADRDGDTEAFF.

The sample holds many counts of this clonotype. The chain carries TRBV7-2 and TRBJ1-2; D unresolved. This CDR3 has 14 residues. The V gene lost 0 bases and the J gene lost 1 base, with 6 bases spanning the gap. Germline V CDR1 and CDR2: SGHTA, FQGNSA. The CDR3 DNA reads as TGTGCCAGCAGCTTAGCCGGCCGTAACTATGGCTACACCTTC. Encoded protein: CASSLAGRNYGYTF.

This chain connects TRBV6-5 to TRBJ1-1; D is unresolved. The V end was cut by 3 bases, the J end by 1 base, with 9 bases between. This CDR3 is 14 amino acids long. The germline V gene has CDR1 MNHEY and CDR2 SVGAGI. The CDR3 DNA sequence: TGTGCCAGCAGTTATACCCGGAAGAACACTGAAGCTTTCTTT. It codes for CASSYTRKNTEAFF.

This clonotype was seen more than once but under ten times. The V and J genes are TRBV9 and TRBJ2-7; the match to TRBD1 covers 12 bases. The CDR3 is 16 residues long. V gave up 3 bases and J gave up 0 bases; unmatched junction bases: 4. In germline, CDR1 is SGDLS, CDR2 YYNGEE. The CDR3 nucleotides are TGTGCCAGCAGCGCCTCGGGACAGGGGGCCTCCTACGAGCAGTACTTC. Protein sequence: CASSASGQGASYEQYF.

This clonotype was counted ten times or more. V usage is TRBV15 and J usage is TRBJ2-5; D possibly corresponds to TRBD2 (6 bases). The CDR3 extends over 13 amino acids. The germline V gene encodes CDR1 LNHNV and CDR2 YYDKDF (reference sequence). Trimming took 2 bases from V and 10 from J, leaving 14 bases between them. This chain's CDR3 is CATSRKGGGSQYF. In DNA, the CDR3 is TGTGCCACCAGCAGAAAGGGCGGAGGGAGCCAGTACTTC.

This clonotype was observed a few times. The J gene is TRBJ1-5, the V gene TRBV2, with D unresolved. CDR1 is SNHLY, CDR2 FYNNEI, per germline. The V end was cut by 4 bases, the J end by 1 base, with 8 bases between. This CDR3 is built from 14 residues. The CDR3 here is CASSVGLSNQPQHF. DNA for the CDR3: TGTGCCAGCAGTGTTGGGCTAAGCAATCAGCCCCAGCATTTT. The whole variable domain, remainder taken from reference TRBV2 and TRBJ1-5, is EPEVTQTPSHQVTQMGQEVILRCVPISNHLYFYWYRQILGQKVEFLVSFYNNEISEKSEIFDDQFSVERPDGSNFTLKIRSTKLEDSAMYFCASSVGLSNQPQHFGDGTRLSIL.